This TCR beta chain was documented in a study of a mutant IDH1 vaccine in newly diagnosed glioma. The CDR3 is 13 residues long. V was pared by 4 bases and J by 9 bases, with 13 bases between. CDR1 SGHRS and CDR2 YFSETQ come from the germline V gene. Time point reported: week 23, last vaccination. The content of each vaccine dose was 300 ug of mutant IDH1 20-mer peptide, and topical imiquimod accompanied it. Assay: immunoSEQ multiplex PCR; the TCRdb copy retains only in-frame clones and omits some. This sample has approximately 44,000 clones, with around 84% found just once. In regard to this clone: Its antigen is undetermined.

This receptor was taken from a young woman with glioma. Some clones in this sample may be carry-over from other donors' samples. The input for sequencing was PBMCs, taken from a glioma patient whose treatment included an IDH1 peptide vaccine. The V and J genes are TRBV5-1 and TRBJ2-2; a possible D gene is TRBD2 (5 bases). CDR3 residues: CASSPLDGRELFF. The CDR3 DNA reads TGCGCCAGCAGCCCTCTGGACGGGAGGGAGCTGTTTTTT.